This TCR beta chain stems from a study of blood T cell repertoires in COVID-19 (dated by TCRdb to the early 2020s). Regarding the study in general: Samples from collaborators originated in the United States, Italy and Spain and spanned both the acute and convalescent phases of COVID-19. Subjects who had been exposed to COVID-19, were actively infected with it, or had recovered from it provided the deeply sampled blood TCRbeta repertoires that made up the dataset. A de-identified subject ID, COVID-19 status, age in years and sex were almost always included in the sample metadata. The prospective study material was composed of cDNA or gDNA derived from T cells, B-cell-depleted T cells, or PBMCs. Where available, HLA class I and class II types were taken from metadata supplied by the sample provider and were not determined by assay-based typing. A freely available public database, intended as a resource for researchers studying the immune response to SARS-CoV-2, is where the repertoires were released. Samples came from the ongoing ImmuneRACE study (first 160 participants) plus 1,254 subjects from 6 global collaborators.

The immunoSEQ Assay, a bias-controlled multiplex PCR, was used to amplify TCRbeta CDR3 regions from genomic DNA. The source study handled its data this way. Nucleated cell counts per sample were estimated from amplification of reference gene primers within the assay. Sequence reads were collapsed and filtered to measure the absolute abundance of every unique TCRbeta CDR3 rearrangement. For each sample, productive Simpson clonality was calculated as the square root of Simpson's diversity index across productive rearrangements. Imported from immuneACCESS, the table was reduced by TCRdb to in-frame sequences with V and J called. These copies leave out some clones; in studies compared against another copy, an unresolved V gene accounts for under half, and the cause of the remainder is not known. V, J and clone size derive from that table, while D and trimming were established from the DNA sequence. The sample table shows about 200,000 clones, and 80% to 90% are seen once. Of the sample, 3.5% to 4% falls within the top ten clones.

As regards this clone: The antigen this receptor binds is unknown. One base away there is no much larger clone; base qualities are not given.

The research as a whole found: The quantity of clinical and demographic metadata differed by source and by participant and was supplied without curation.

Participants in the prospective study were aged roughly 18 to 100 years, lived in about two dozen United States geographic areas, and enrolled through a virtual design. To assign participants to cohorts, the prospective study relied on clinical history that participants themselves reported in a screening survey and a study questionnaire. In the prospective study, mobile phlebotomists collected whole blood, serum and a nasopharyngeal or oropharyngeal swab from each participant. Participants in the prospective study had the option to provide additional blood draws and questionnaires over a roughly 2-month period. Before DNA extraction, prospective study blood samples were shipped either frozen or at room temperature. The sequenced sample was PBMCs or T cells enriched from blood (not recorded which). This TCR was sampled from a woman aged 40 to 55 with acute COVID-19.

In nucleotide form, the sequence is TGTGCCAGCAAAGAGCGGGAGACCCCTTGGTACGAGCAGTACTTC. Protein translation: CASKERETPWYEQYF. The chain is encoded by TRBV6-5 joined to TRBJ2-7; 8 central nucleotides agree with TRBD2. In the germline V gene, CDR1 corresponds to MNHEY and CDR2 to SVGAGI. Reading from cysteine to phenylalanine, the CDR3 counts 15 amino acids. CDR3 DNA only is kept here, 45 bases in frame from base 1. Germline trimming: 7 bases from V, 4 bases from J; junction bases outside gene matches: 12.